The present TCR beta chain was sequenced within a study of blood T cell repertoires in COVID-19. V was clipped by 0 bases and J by 8 bases; unmatched bases: 16. The CDR3 has 17 amino acids. Germline values: CDR1 SGHRS, CDR2 YFSETQ. TCRdb keeps only in-frame clones here, not all; method: immunoSEQ multiplex PCR. The table records approximately 430,000 clones, roughly 88% of them present only once. The receptor was derived from a woman aged 25-40 years with active or convalescent COVID-19. Sequenced: peripheral blood. The chain carries TRBV5-1 and TRBJ1-2; 7 nucleotides line up with TRBD1. CDR3 nucleotides: TGCGCCAGCAGCTTGGTCCCCACCCAGGGGGAGGTAAGCGGCTACACCTTC. Translation: CASSLVPTQGEVSGYTF.